These 7 T cell receptor beta chains originate from one sample sequenced in a study of CD8+CD57+ T cells in acquired aplastic anemia. Patients chosen for sequencing had shown CD8+CD57+ cell expansion by flow cytometry. Investigators profiled TCR beta VDJ and CDR3 from genomic DNA template. TCRdb used MiXCR to reprocess the reads, holding one entry per CDR3 protein. The sample includes around 150,000 distinct CDR3 sequences, about two thirds seen only once; the top ten take around 45%. Sequencing was done on a sample of sorted CD4+, CD8+, or CD8+CD57+ T cells (not recorded which) from PBMCs. These receptors were taken from a human donor with aplastic anemia.

This chain joins TRBV14 and TRBJ1-2; no reliable D call. This CDR3 has 15 amino acids. Germline V gene data show CDR1 as SGHDN and CDR2 as FVKESK. V lost 0 bases and J lost 4, with 12 bases in between. CDR3 sequence (DNA): TGTGCCAGCAGCCAAGACGGAGACGGCTTCTATGGCTACACCTTC. The encoded protein is CASSQDGDGFYGYTF.

This rearrangement joins TRBV24-1 to TRBJ2-2; D gene ambiguous. Trimming shortened V by 2 bases and J by 6 bases, and 6 bases separated the two germline ends. The CDR3 extends over 13 amino acids. CDR1 and CDR2 from the germline V gene are KGHDR and SFDVKD. Here the CDR3 reads CATSDYMAGELFF. The CDR3 DNA reads as TGTGCCACCAGTGATTATATGGCCGGGGAGCTGTTTTTT.

The CDR3 loop reads CASSLVVSPYEQYF. The CDR3 DNA sequence: TGTGCCAGCAGCTTAGTGGTCAGTCCCTACGAGCAGTACTTC. The chain links TRBV7-9 to TRBJ2-7; D remains unclear. This CDR3 contains 14 residues. Germline V gives CDR1 SEHNR, CDR2 FQNEAQ (reference sequence). Deletions cut 1 base from V and 2 bases from J, with 9 bases between.

This clonotype was counted a few times. The chain links TRBV30 to TRBJ1-1; 7 positions match TRBD1. CDR1 and CDR2 (germline): GTSNPN, SVGIG (reference sequence). This CDR3 comprises 13 residues. With 2 bases clipped from V and 5 bases from J, the junction kept 5 bases outside the gene matches. CDR3 DNA sequence: TGTGCCTGGAGTTTACAGGGGTGGACTGAAGCTTTCTTT. It translates to CAWSLQGWTEAFF. Full variable domain (rest looked up from reference TRBV30 and TRBJ1-1): SQTIHQWPATLVQPVGSPLSLECTVEGTSNPNLYWYRQAAGRGLQLLFYSVGIGQISSEVPQNLSASRPQDRQFILSSKKLLLSDSGFYLCAWSLQGWTEAFFGQGTRLTVV.

The chain carries TRBV25-1 and TRBJ2-7, with D unresolved. The CDR3 consists of 13 residues. Germline-derived CDR1 and CDR2 are MGHDK and SYGVNS. Deletions cut 2 bases from V and 0 bases from J, with 5 bases between. CDR3 amino acids: CASSEHNSYEQYF. The CDR3 coding sequence is TGTGCCAGCAGTGAACACAACTCCTACGAGCAGTACTTC.

The rearrangement links TRBV6-1 to TRBJ1-2; the D is unclear. The V end was cut by 5 bases, the J end by 5 bases, with 12 bases between. The CDR3 runs 13 residues. Germline V gives CDR1 MNHNS, CDR2 SASEGT. The CDR3 here is CASSYRLGYGYTF. In DNA, the CDR3 is TGTGCCAGCAGTTACCGTCTGGGGTATGGCTACACCTTC.

J is TRBJ2-1 and V is TRBV19; possibly TRBD2 for D (5 bases). CDR3 size: 15 residues. CDR1 is LNHDA, CDR2 SQIVND, per germline (reference sequence). Trimming took off 5 bases at V and 0 bases at J, with 11 bases between the two ends. DNA for the CDR3: TGTGCCAGTAGTTGGGAGCGGAGCTCCTACAATGAGCAGTTCTTC. It specifies CASSWERSSYNEQFF. The entire variable domain, with the rest obtained from reference TRBV19 and TRBJ2-1, is as follows: DGGITQSPKYLFRKEGQNVTLSCEQNLNHDAMYWYRQDPGQGLRLIYYSQIVNDFQKGDIAEGYSVSREKKESFPLTVTSAQKNPTAFYLCASSWERSSYNEQFFGPGTRLTVL.